These 4 T cell receptor beta chains originate from one sample sequenced in a study of blood T cells in healthy people across ages. Primed by a sample-barcoded 5' primer and a J-beta primer mix, a second PCR proceeded for 7 to 11 cycles. TCRdb re-called the 5' RACE reads with MiXCR, one entry per CDR3 protein. This table holds about 800,000 distinct CDR3 sequences, roughly 25% found once. These data are also associated with another study on T cells of mothers and their children.

Input material: blood. Every receptor here comes from a boy aged 5-17 years in good health.

The table lists this clonotype with a few counts. The chain employs TRBV29-1 and TRBJ2-5, with 7 positions matching TRBD1. The CDR3 consists of 13 residues. Per the germline V gene, CDR1 is SQVTM and CDR2 is ANQGSEA. V dropped 7 bases and J dropped 3; count of bases not matched to a gene: 8. The CDR3 DNA reads as TGCAGCGGGAAGACAGGGAGTAAAGAGACCCAGTACTTC. Its translation: CSGKTGSKETQYF.

This clonotype was observed a few times. The chain carries TRBV9 and TRBJ2-5; D gene uncertain. Germline values: CDR1 SGDLS, CDR2 YYNGEE. V lost 0 bases and J 5 bases, leaving 8 bases between the germline ends. The CDR3 is 13 residues long. This CDR3 reads CASSVAGTETQYF. CDR3 sequence (DNA): TGTGCCAGCAGCGTAGCAGGTACCGAGACCCAGTACTTC.

This clonotype was detected only a few times. CDR3 nucleotide sequence: TGCGCCAGCACCATAGGAGTGACTAGCGGGATATACGAGCAGTACTTC. It is translated as CASTIGVTSGIYEQYF. The V gene is TRBV5-1, the J gene TRBJ2-7; 11 bases are a match to TRBD2. The CDR3 extends over 16 amino acids. Per germline, CDR1 SGHRS and CDR2 YFSETQ. After removal of 6 bases from V and 4 bases from J, the junction contained 12 bases not matched to a gene. Full variable domain (missing parts from reference TRBV5-1 and TRBJ2-7): KAGVTQTPRYLIKTRGQQVTLSCSPISGHRSVSWYQQTPGQGLQFLFEYFSETQRNKGNFPGRFSGRQFSNSRSEMNVSTLELGDSALYLCASTIGVTSGIYEQYFGPGTRLTVT.

The chain combines TRBV9 with TRBJ2-1; 8 bases match TRBD2. The J call may be faulty, since TRBJ2-5 better matches the DNA end. CDR3 length equals 15 residues. The germline CDR1 and CDR2 sequences are SGDLS and YYNGEE. CDR3 sequence: CASTPGRAAVETQYF. The CDR3, as DNA: TGTGCCAGCACCCCCGGGAGGGCTGCGGTAGAGACCCAGTACTTC.